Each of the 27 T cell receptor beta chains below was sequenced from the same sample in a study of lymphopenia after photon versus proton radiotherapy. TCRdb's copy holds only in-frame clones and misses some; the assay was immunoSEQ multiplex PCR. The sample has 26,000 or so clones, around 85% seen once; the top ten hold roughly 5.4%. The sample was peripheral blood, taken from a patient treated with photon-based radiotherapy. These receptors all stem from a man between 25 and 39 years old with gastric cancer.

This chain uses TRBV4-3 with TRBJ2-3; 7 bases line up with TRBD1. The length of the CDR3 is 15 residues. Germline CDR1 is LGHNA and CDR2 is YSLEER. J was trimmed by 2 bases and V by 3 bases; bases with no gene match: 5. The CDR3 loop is CASSQQGGHTDTQYF. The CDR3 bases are TGCGCCAGCAGCCAGCAAGGGGGCCACACAGATACGCAGTATTTT.

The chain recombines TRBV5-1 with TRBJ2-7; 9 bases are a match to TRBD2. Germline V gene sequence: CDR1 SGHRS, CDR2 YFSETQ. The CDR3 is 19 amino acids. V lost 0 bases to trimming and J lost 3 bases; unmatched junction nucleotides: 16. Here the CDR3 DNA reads TGCGCCAGCAGCTTGGCCTATTTCCGCGGGAGGGCCAATTTCTACGAGCAGTACTTC. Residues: CASSLAYFRGRANFYEQYF. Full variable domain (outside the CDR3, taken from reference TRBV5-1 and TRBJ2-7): KAGVTQTPRYLIKTRGQQVTLSCSPISGHRSVSWYQQTPGQGLQFLFEYFSETQRNKGNFPGRFSGRQFSNSRSEMNVSTLELGDSALYLCASSLAYFRGRANFYEQYFGPGTRLTVT.

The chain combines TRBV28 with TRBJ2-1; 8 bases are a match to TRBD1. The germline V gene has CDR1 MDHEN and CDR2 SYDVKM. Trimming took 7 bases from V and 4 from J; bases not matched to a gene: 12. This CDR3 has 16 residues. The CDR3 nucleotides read TGTGCCAGCACCCCTGGCCTCGGGACAGGTTACAATGAGCAGTTCTTC. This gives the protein CASTPGLGTGYNEQFF.

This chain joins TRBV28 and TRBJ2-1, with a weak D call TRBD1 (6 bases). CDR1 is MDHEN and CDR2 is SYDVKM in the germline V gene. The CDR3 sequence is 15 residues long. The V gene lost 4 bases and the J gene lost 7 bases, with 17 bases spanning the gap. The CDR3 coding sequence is TGTGCCAGCAGTTCAGCAGGGGCAGGGTGGAATGAGCAGTTCTTC. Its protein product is CASSSAGAGWNEQFF. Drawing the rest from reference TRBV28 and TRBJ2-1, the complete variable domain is DVKVTQSSRYLVKRTGEKVFLECVQDMDHENMFWYRQDPGLGLRLIYFSYDVKMKEKGDIPEGYSVSREKKERFSLILESASTNQTSMYLCASSSAGAGWNEQFFGPGTRLTVL.

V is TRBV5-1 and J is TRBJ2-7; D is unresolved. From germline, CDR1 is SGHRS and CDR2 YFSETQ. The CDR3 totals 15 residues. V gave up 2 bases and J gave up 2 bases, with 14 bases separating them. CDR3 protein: CASSFRAEATYEQYF. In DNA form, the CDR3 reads TGCGCCAGCAGCTTCCGGGCTGAAGCAACCTACGAGCAGTACTTC. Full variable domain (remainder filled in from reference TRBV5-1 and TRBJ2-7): KAGVTQTPRYLIKTRGQQVTLSCSPISGHRSVSWYQQTPGQGLQFLFEYFSETQRNKGNFPGRFSGRQFSNSRSEMNVSTLELGDSALYLCASSFRAEATYEQYFGPGTRLTVT.

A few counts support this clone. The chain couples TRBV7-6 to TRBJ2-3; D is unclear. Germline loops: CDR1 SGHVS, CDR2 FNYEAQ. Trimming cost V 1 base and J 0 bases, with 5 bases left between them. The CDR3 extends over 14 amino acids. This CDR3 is CASSLEPSTDTQYF. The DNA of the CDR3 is TGTGCCAGCAGCTTAGAACCTAGCACAGATACGCAGTATTTT. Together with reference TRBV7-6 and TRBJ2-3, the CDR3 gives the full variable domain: GAGVSQSPRYKVTKRGQDVALRCDPISGHVSLYWYRQALGQGPEFLTYFNYEAQQDKSGLPNDRFSAERPEGSISTLTIQRTEQRDSAMYRCASSLEPSTDTQYFGPGTRLTVL.

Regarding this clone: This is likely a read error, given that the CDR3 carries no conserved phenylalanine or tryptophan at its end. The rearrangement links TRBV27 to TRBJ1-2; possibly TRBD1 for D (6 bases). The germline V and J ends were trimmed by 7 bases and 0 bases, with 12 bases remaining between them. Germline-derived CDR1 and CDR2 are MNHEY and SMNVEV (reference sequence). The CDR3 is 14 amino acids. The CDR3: CASKPGVANYGYTL. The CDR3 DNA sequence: TGTGCCAGCAAGCCAGGGGTTGCTAACTATGGCTACACCCTC.

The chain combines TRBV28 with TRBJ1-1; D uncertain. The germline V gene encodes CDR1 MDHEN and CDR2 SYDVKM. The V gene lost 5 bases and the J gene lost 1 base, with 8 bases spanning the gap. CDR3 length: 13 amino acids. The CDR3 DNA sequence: TGTGCCAGCAGTCTTACGGAGAACACTGAAGCTTTCTTT. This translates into CASSLTENTEAFF. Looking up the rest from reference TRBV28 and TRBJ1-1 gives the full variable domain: DVKVTQSSRYLVKRTGEKVFLECVQDMDHENMFWYRQDPGLGLRLIYFSYDVKMKEKGDIPEGYSVSREKKERFSLILESASTNQTSMYLCASSLTENTEAFFGQGTRLTVV.

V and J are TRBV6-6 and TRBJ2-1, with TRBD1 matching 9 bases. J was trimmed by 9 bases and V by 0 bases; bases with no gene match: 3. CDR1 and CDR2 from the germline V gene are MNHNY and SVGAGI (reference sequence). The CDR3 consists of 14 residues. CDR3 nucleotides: TGTGCCAGCAGTTACTCACAGGGGGCTAGTGAGCAGTTCTTC. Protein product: CASSYSQGASEQFF.

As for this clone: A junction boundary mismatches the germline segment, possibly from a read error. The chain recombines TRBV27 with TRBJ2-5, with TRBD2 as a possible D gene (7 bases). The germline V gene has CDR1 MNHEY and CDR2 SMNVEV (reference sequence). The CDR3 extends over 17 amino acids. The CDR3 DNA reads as TGTGCCAGCAGCTTATACCCAGAGGCGGGGGCTCAAGAGACCCAGTACTTC. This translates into CASSLYPEAGAQETQYF.

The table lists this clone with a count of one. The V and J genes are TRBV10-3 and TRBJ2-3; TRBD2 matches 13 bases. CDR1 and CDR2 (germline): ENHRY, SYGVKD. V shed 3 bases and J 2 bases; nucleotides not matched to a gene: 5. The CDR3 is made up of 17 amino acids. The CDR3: CAISDHGLAGVTDTQYF. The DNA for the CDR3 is TGTGCCATCAGTGACCACGGACTAGCGGGGGTCACAGATACGCAGTATTTT.

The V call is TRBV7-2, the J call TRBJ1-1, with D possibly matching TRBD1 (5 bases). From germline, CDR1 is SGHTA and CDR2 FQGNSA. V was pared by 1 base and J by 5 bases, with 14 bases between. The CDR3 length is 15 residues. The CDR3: CASSLVGVLETEAFF. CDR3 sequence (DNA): TGTGCCAGCAGCTTAGTGGGGGTCTTAGAAACTGAAGCTTTCTTT.

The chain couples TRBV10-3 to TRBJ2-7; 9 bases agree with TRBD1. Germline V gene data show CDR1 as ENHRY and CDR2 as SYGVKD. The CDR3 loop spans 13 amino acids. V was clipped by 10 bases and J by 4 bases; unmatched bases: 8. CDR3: CATAFGQGYEQYF. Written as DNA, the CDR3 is TGTGCCACCGCCTTCGGACAGGGGTACGAGCAGTACTTC.

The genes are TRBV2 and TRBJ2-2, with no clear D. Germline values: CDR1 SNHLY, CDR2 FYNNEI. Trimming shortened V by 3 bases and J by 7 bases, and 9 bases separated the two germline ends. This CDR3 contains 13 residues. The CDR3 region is CASSDRKGGELFF. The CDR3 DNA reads TGTGCCAGCAGTGACCGAAAGGGCGGGGAGCTGTTTTTT.

The CDR3 DNA reads as TGTGCCACCAGCAGAGGGGGACTATGGAATGAGCAGTTCTTC. It specifies CATSRGGLWNEQFF. V usage is TRBV15 and J usage is TRBJ2-1; 7 bases align to TRBD2. CDR3 size: 14 residues. The ends lost 1 base at V and 7 bases at J; junction bases unmatched: 4. Germline V gene data show CDR1 as LNHNV and CDR2 as YYDKDF (reference sequence).

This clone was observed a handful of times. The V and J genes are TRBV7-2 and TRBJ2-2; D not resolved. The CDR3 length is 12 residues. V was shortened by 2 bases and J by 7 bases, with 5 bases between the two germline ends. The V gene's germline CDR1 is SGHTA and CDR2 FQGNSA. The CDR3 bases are TGTGCCAGCAGCTTACAAATCGGGGAGCTGTTTTTT. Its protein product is CASSLQIGELFF.

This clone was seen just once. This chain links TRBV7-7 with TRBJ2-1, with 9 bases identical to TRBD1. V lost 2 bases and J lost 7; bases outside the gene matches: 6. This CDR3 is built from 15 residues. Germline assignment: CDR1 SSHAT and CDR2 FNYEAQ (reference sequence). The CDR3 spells CASSLTGGMGNEQFF. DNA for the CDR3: TGTGCCAGCAGCTTAACAGGGGGCATGGGTAATGAGCAGTTCTTC. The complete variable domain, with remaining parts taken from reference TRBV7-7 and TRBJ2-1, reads GAGVSQSPRYKVTKRGQDVTLRCDPISSHATLYWYQQALGQGPEFLTYFNYEAQPDKSGLPSDRFSAERPEGSISTLTIQRTEQRDSAMYRCASSLTGGMGNEQFFGPGTRLTVL.

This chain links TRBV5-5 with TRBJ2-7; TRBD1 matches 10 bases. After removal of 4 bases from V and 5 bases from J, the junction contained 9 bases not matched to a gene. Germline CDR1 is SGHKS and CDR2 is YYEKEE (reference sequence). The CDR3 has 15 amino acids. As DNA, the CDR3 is TGTGCCAGCAGCGGCGGGACAGGGGTTAGCGACGAGCAGTACTTC. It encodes CASSGGTGVSDEQYF.

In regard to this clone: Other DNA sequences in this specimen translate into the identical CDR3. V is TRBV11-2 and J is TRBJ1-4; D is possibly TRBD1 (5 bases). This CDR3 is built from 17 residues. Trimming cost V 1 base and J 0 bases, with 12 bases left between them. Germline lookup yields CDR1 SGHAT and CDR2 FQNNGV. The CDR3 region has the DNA TGTGCCAGCAGCTTAGGGGGGGTGGGAGCAACTAATGAAAAACTGTTTTTT. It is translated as CASSLGGVGATNEKLFF.

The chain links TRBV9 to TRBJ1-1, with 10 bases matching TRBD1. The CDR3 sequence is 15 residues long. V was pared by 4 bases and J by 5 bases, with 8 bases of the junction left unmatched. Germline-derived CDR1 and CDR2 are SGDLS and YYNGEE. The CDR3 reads CASSTLGQGETEAFF. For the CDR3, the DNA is TGTGCCAGCAGCACCCTCGGACAGGGGGAAACTGAAGCTTTCTTT.

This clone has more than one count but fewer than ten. For the CDR3, the DNA is TGTGCCAGCAGCCAGACAGGGGCCTATCAGCCCCAGCATTTT. Translation gives CASSQTGAYQPQHF. The chain couples TRBV7-7 to TRBJ1-5; TRBD1 agrees at 8 bases. The CDR3 consists of 14 residues. The germline V gene encodes CDR1 SSHAT and CDR2 FNYEAQ (reference sequence). The V gene end was trimmed by 5 bases and the J gene end by 5 bases; junction bases not matched to a gene: 5. The complete variable domain, with remaining parts taken from reference TRBV7-7 and TRBJ1-5, reads GAGVSQSPRYKVTKRGQDVTLRCDPISSHATLYWYQQALGQGPEFLTYFNYEAQPDKSGLPSDRFSAERPEGSISTLTIQRTEQRDSAMYRCASSQTGAYQPQHFGDGTRLSIL.

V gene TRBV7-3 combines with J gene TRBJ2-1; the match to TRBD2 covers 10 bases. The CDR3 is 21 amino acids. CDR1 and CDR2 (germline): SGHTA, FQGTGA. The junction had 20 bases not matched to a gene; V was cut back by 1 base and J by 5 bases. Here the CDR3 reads CASSLNPLGGLAGDKHNEQFF. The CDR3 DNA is TGTGCCAGCAGCTTAAACCCCCTCGGGGGCCTAGCGGGGGATAAACACAATGAGCAGTTCTTC.

In DNA form, the CDR3 reads TGTGCCAGCAGCGTAAGCGGGATAGGGGATACGCAGTATTTT. It is translated as CASSVSGIGDTQYF. The rearrangement uses TRBV9 and TRBJ2-3; 7 nucleotides match TRBD2. The germline V gene has CDR1 SGDLS and CDR2 YYNGEE. The CDR3 consists of 14 residues. V was clipped by 1 base and J by 6 bases; unmatched bases: 5.

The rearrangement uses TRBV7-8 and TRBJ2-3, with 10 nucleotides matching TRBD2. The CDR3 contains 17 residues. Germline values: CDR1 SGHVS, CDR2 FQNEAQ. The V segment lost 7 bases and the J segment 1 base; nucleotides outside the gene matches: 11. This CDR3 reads CASTRGSGRDRTDTQYF. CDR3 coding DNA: TGTGCCAGCACCAGGGGAAGCGGGAGGGATCGCACAGATACGCAGTATTTT.

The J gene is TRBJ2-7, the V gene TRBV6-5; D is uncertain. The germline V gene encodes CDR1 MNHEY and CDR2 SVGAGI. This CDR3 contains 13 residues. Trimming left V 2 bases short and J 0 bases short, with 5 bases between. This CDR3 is CASSYRASYEQYF. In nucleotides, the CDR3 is TGTGCCAGCAGTTACAGGGCCTCCTACGAGCAGTACTTC.

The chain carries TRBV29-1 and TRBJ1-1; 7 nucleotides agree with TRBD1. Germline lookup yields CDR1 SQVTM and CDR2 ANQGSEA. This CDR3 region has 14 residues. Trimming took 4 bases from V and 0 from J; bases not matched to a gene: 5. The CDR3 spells CSVVRGLVNTEAFF. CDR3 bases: TGCAGCGTTGTAAGGGGGCTTGTGAACACTGAAGCTTTCTTT. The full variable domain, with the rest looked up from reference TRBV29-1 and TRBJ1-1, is SAVISQKPSRDICQRGTSLTIQCQVDSQVTMMFWYRQQPGQSLTLIATANQGSEATYESGFVIDKFPISRPNLTFSTLTVSNMSPEDSSIYLCSVVRGLVNTEAFFGQGTRLTVV.

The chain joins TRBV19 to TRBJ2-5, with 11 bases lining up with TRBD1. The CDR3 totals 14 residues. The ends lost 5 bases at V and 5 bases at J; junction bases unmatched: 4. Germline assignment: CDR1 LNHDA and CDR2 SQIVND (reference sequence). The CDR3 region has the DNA TGTGCCAGTAGTCCTGGACAGGGGGCCGAGACCCAGTACTTC. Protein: CASSPGQGAETQYF.